This TCR beta chain was profiled in a study of shared clonotypes between healthy human individuals. Data came from immunoSEQ multiplex PCR; TCRdb stores just in-frame clones and leaves some out. The repertoire holds about 460,000 clones, with 77% as singletons. Adult donors, all healthy and HIV-negative, had no recent acute infections or vaccinations. J lost 4 bases, V lost 0 bases, and 2 bases had no gene match. Per germline, CDR1 LNHNV and CDR2 YYDKDF (reference sequence). CDR3 length: 14 residues. This TCR was sampled from a woman aged 40 to 50 in good health. Some clones in this sample may be carry-over from other donors' samples. V usage is TRBV15 and J usage is TRBJ2-5; 7 nucleotides line up with TRBD2. Sequences were obtained from PBMCs. CDR3 DNA: TGTGCCACCAGCAGAGATCCGGGAGGAGAGACCCAGTACTTC. Protein: CATSRDPGGETQYF.